The 20 T cell receptor beta chains in this list originate from one sample, sequenced in a study of response to subunit inactivated influenza vaccine. TCRdb reanalysed the RT-PCR reads using MiXCR and keeps one entry per CDR3 protein. This table holds roughly 710,000 distinct CDR3 sequences, approximately 14% found once. Sequencing used PBMCs from blood, obtained around 15 days before vaccination. The receptors were sampled from a man over 45 who received an inactivated influenza vaccine.

The J gene is TRBJ1-5, the V gene TRBV4-2, with 7 positions matching TRBD1. The CDR3 spans 14 residues. The junction had 5 bases not matched to a gene; V was cut back by 0 bases and J by 9 bases. Germline lookup yields CDR1 LGHNA and CDR2 YNFKEQ. The CDR3 spells CASSQERQGAPQHF. CDR3 nucleotides: TGTGCCAGCAGCCAAGAACGACAGGGTGCGCCCCAGCATTTT.

This clonotype appeared a single time. The chain uses TRBV11-3 and TRBJ2-1; D perhaps matches TRBD2 (5 bases). Germline CDR1 is SGHNT and CDR2 is YENEEA. Trimming left V 2 bases short and J 12 bases short, with 14 bases between. The CDR3 contains 13 residues. CDR3 sequence reads: CASSLNRRAGQFF. CDR3 in DNA: TGTGCCAGCAGCTTAAATAGGCGGGCAGGGCAGTTCTTC.

The chain uses TRBV6-2 or TRBV6-3 and TRBJ1-2; TRBD1 is a possible D gene (5 bases). V lost 2 bases, J lost 4 bases, and 14 bases lay in between. CDR3 length: 15 amino acids. In germline, CDR1 is MNHEY, CDR2 SVGEGT. The CDR3 is CASSYGWGALYGYTF. DNA for the CDR3: TGTGCCAGCAGTTACGGCTGGGGCGCCCTCTATGGCTACACCTTC.

V is TRBV5-6 and J is TRBJ2-3; possibly TRBD2 for D (5 bases). V was trimmed by 5 bases and J by 5 bases, leaving 15 bases between them. The CDR3 contains 14 residues. Germline V gene sequence: CDR1 SGHDT, CDR2 YYEEEE. Here the CDR3 DNA reads TGTGCCAGCAGGTTAGGATTAGGAGGAGATACGCAGTATTTT. Its protein is CASRLGLGGDTQYF.

This clonotype occurred a few times. The V call is TRBV5-1, the J call TRBJ2-7, with 7 bases identical to TRBD2. Germline-derived CDR1 and CDR2 are SGHRS and YFSETQ. The trim removed 0 bases at V and 0 bases at J, leaving 6 bases unmatched. This CDR3 is built from 16 residues. This CDR3 is CASSLGPASGSYEQYF. As DNA, the CDR3 is TGCGCCAGCAGCTTGGGTCCGGCTAGCGGCTCCTACGAGCAGTACTTC.

This clonotype was recorded many times. The chain has TRBV2 and TRBJ1-5; unclear D gene. V was pared by 6 bases and J by 0 bases, with 3 bases between. This CDR3 has 12 residues. Germline lookup yields CDR1 SNHLY and CDR2 FYNNEI. The CDR3 here is CASSGSNQPQHF. For the CDR3, the DNA is TGTGCCAGCAGCGGTAGCAATCAGCCCCAGCATTTT.

The genes are TRBV30 and TRBJ1-5, with D unresolved. This CDR3 is 13 amino acids long. Trimming removed 4 bases at V and 0 bases at J, with 7 bases between. Germline assignment: CDR1 GTSNPN and CDR2 SVGIG (reference sequence). The CDR3 is CAWNQYSNQPQHF. The CDR3 DNA reads TGTGCCTGGAACCAGTATAGCAATCAGCCCCAGCATTTT.

This clonotype has more than one count but fewer than ten. This chain links TRBV7-8 with TRBJ1-6; maybe TRBD1 (6 bases). The CDR3 extends over 18 amino acids. Germline assignment: CDR1 SGHVS and CDR2 FQNEAQ. Trimming took off 5 bases at V and 4 bases at J, with 21 bases between the two ends. The CDR3 sequence is CASSPQTGRVKYNSPLHF. CDR3 in DNA: TGTGCCAGCAGCCCTCAGACAGGAAGGGTCAAATATAATTCACCCCTCCACTTT. Full variable domain (outside the CDR3, taken from reference TRBV7-8 and TRBJ1-6): GAGVSQSPRYKVAKRGQDVALRCDPISGHVSLFWYQQALGQGPEFLTYFQNEAQLDKSGLPSDRFFAERPEGSVSTLKIQRTQQEDSAVYLCASSPQTGRVKYNSPLHFGNGTRLTVT.

In this sample, this clonotype turned up many times. The junction departs from germline at one end; a sequencing error may be responsible. J is TRBJ2-2 and V is TRBV18; TRBD1 might be the D (6 bases). Germline assignment: CDR1 KGHSH and CDR2 LQKENI. The CDR3 has 14 residues. Written as DNA, the CDR3 is TGTGCCAGCTCACCACCGGGACAATCCGGGCAGCTGTTTTTT. It specifies CASSPPGQSGQLFF.

This chain joins TRBV28 and TRBJ2-7; D remains unclear. CDR1 is MDHEN and CDR2 is SYDVKM in the germline V gene. The V end was cut by 7 bases, the J end by 2 bases, with 12 bases between. The CDR3 length is 13 residues. In nucleotides, the CDR3 is TGTGCCAGCACCCCCCCGAAGACCTACGAGCAGTACTTC. It specifies CASTPPKTYEQYF. Supplemented by reference TRBV28 and TRBJ2-7, the full variable domain reads DVKVTQSSRYLVKRTGEKVFLECVQDMDHENMFWYRQDPGLGLRLIYFSYDVKMKEKGDIPEGYSVSREKKERFSLILESASTNQTSMYLCASTPPKTYEQYFGPGTRLTVT.

This chain joins TRBV20-1 and TRBJ2-1; TRBD1 or TRBD2 may be the D gene (7 bases each). V lost 5 bases and J lost 2, with 13 bases in between. Germline V gene data show CDR1 as DFQATT and CDR2 as SNEGSKA (reference sequence). CDR3 size: 14 residues. The CDR3 spells CSAPPGGAYNEQFF. The CDR3 DNA reads TGCAGTGCTCCGCCAGGGGGGGCCTACAATGAGCAGTTCTTC.

This rearrangement joins TRBV19 to TRBJ2-3; D ambiguous. V dropped 0 bases and J dropped 4 bases, with 8 bases sitting between them. CDR1 and CDR2 from the germline V gene are LNHDA and SQIVND (reference sequence). The CDR3 spans 14 residues. The CDR3 region has the DNA TGTGCCAGTAGTATAGATCATCGGGCAGATACGCAGTATTTT. Amino acid sequence: CASSIDHRADTQYF.

The chain is built from TRBV7-9 and TRBJ2-7; D gene unclear. CDR1 and CDR2 (germline): SEHNR, FQNEAQ (reference sequence). This CDR3 region has 12 residues. Trimming cost V 3 bases and J 3 bases, with 6 bases left between them. CDR3 DNA sequence: TGTGCCAGCAGCTTCATTAACTACGAGCAGTACTTC. Its translation: CASSFINYEQYF. The variable domain in full, with the rest retrieved from reference TRBV7-9 and TRBJ2-7, is DTGVSQNPRHKITKRGQNVTFRCDPISEHNRLYWYRQTLGQGPEFLTYFQNEAQLEKSRLLSDRFSAERPKGSFSTLEIQRTEQGDSAMYLCASSFINYEQYFGPGTRLTVT.

This clonotype was detected many times. This chain uses TRBV3-1 with TRBJ2-3; 9 nucleotides match TRBD1. In germline, CDR1 is LGHDT, CDR2 YNNKEL (reference sequence). Trimming removed 3 bases from V and 8 bases from J; junction bases left unmatched: 9. The CDR3 extends over 15 amino acids. CDR3 DNA sequence: TGTGCCAGCAGCCAGGATCCGGGACAGGGAGCTACGCAGTATTTT. Its translation is CASSQDPGQGATQYF.

The chain is built from TRBV6-4 and TRBJ2-3, with D uncertain. The V gene's germline CDR1 is MRHNA and CDR2 SNTAGT. With 3 bases removed from V and 2 bases from J, the gap between germline ends came to 6 bases. The CDR3 is made up of 13 amino acids. CDR3 DNA: TGTGCCAGCAGTGAAGAGCTCACAGATACGCAGTATTTT. Protein sequence: CASSEELTDTQYF.

The rearrangement joins TRBV9 to TRBJ2-1; D may be TRBD2 (5 bases). Germline lookup yields CDR1 SGDLS and CDR2 YYNGEE. The V gene lost 0 bases and the J gene lost 7 bases, with 20 bases spanning the gap. This CDR3 contains 17 residues. CDR3 region: CASSVANAGVLGNEQFF. CDR3 in DNA: TGTGCCAGCAGCGTAGCTAACGCCGGAGTACTAGGGAATGAGCAGTTCTTC.

In its sample, this clonotype was seen many times. The chain has TRBV4-1 and TRBJ2-5; TRBD2 is a possible D gene (5 bases). The germline V and J ends were trimmed by 3 bases and 4 bases, with 21 bases remaining between them. From germline, CDR1 is MGHRA and CDR2 YSYEKL. CDR3 length: 17 residues. The CDR3 DNA reads TGCGCCAGCAGCCACCCCCGTTCAGGAGGATTCGGAGAGACCCAGTACTTC. This gives the protein CASSHPRSGGFGETQYF.

J is TRBJ2-1 and V is TRBV7-2, with 7 bases that match TRBD2. Germline V lookup: CDR1 SGHTA, CDR2 FQGNSA. The length of the CDR3 is 13 residues. Germline trimming cut 10 bases from V and 8 bases from J; bases unmatched to any gene: 11. CDR3 sequence reads: CATSRVAGDEQFF. For the CDR3, the DNA is TGTGCCACCAGTCGGGTAGCGGGCGATGAGCAGTTCTTC.

The table lists this clonotype with many counts. The chain recombines TRBV4-2 with TRBJ2-1, with unresolved D. Germline CDR1 LGHNA, CDR2 YNFKEQ. The V end was cut by 1 base, the J end by 0 bases, with 7 bases between. This CDR3 is built from 15 residues. The CDR3 sequence is CASSQGTSSYNEQFF. The CDR3 bases are TGTGCCAGCAGCCAAGGTACCAGCTCCTACAATGAGCAGTTCTTC.

The chain couples TRBV28 to TRBJ2-7; 8 nucleotides align to TRBD2. Germline CDR1 MDHEN, CDR2 SYDVKM. The CDR3 length is 14 residues. With 6 bases clipped from V and 0 bases from J, the junction kept 4 bases outside the gene matches. The chain's CDR3 is CASRQGLDSYEQYF. The CDR3 nucleotides read TGTGCCAGCAGGCAGGGACTAGACTCCTACGAGCAGTACTTC.